These 32 T cell receptor beta chains came from one sample sequenced in a study of human T cells and chemical hapten exposure. One entry per CDR3 protein, called by TCRdb with MiXCR from the RACE reads. The sample consists of about 110,000 distinct CDR3 sequences, around 12% of them appearing once. As for time point: pre-sensitization, week 0. The sample's treatment: therapeutic diphenylcyclopropenone sensitization with weekly scalp DPC. Sample: whole blood, taken in connection with sensitization to the hapten diphenylcyclopropenone (DPC). The source is a woman between 45 and 65 years old with alopecia areata. Some clones in this sample may be carry-over from other donors' samples.

This clonotype has just a few counts. This sequence joins TRBV6-5 and TRBJ2-3; D assignment may be TRBD1 or TRBD2 (7 bases each). The CDR3 consists of 16 residues. The germline CDR1 and CDR2 sequences are MNHEY and SVGAGI. V lost 6 bases to trimming and J lost 4 bases, with 20 bases between them. This chain's CDR3 is CASSRTRDSPADTQYF. The CDR3 nucleotides read TGTGCCAGCAGCCGGACTAGGGACAGTCCCGCAGATACGCAGTATTTT.

This clonotype occurred many times. The chain employs TRBV4-3 and TRBJ2-3; a weak D match, TRBD2 (5 bases). The CDR3 spans 16 residues. The V and J ends lost 5 bases and 0 bases respectively, with 15 bases between them. Germline V gene lookup returns CDR1 LGHNA and CDR2 YSLEER. The CDR3 sequence is CASSEGPVSSTDTQYF. The CDR3 DNA follows: TGCGCCAGCAGCGAGGGCCCAGTGTCTAGCACAGATACGCAGTATTTT.

This clonotype has just a few counts. This chain connects TRBV7-2 to TRBJ2-3, with unresolved D. The V and J ends lost 1 base and 9 bases respectively, with 8 bases between them. From germline, CDR1 is SGHTA and CDR2 FQGNSA. This CDR3 region has 12 residues. This CDR3 reads CASSLDGRTQYF. The DNA of the CDR3 is TGTGCCAGCAGCTTAGATGGCCGAACGCAGTATTTT.

The J gene is TRBJ2-3, the V gene TRBV2; 14 bases agree with TRBD2. There are 15 residues in the CDR3. Germline V gene sequence: CDR1 SNHLY, CDR2 FYNNEI. J was trimmed by 3 bases and V by 8 bases; bases with no gene match: 4. The CDR3 loop reads CASGTSGSRTDTQYF. Here the CDR3 DNA reads TGTGCCAGCGGGACTAGCGGGAGTCGAACAGATACGCAGTATTTT.

The rearrangement uses TRBV11-2 and TRBJ2-7, with D perhaps matching TRBD2 (5 bases). Per the germline V gene, CDR1 is SGHAT and CDR2 is FQNNGV. The CDR3 contains 14 residues. Trimming removed 7 bases from V and 2 bases from J, with 15 bases in between. The CDR3 is CASTGRDSTYEQYF. CDR3 bases: TGTGCCAGCACCGGACGGGATTCAACCTACGAGCAGTACTTC. Complete variable domain (other parts from reference TRBV11-2 and TRBJ2-7): EAGVAQSPRYKIIEKRQSVAFWCNPISGHATLYWYQQILGQGPKLLIQFQNNGVVDDSQLPKDRFSAERLKGVDSTLKIQPAKLEDSAVYLCASTGRDSTYEQYFGPGTRLTVT.

This chain joins TRBV24-1 and TRBJ2-3; D is undetermined. The ends were cut back, 3 bases at V and 7 bases at J, with 7 bases in the middle. Per germline, CDR1 KGHDR and CDR2 SFDVKD. This CDR3 spans 12 amino acids. Written as DNA, the CDR3 is TGTGCCACCAGTGATCTCCGGAATACGCAGTATTTT. This codes for CATSDLRNTQYF.

The chain links TRBV18 to TRBJ1-5; TRBD1 is a possible D gene (5 bases). Looked up from germline, CDR1 is KGHSH and CDR2 is LQKENI. The CDR3 is made up of 16 amino acids. Trimming pared 0 bases from V and 0 bases from J, leaving 9 bases between. The DNA of the CDR3 is TGTGCCAGCTCACCACCAGGGGCCCATAGCAATCAGCCCCAGCATTTT. It codes for CASSPPGAHSNQPQHF.

The chain employs TRBV7-9 and TRBJ2-1, with 7 bases fitting TRBD2. The ends lost 6 bases at V and 4 bases at J; junction bases unmatched: 6. In germline, CDR1 is SEHNR, CDR2 FQNEAQ (reference sequence). The CDR3 has 14 residues. The CDR3, as DNA: TGTGCCAGCAGGGATGGGACTACATACAATGAGCAGTTCTTC. Translation gives CASRDGTTYNEQFF.

The rearrangement joins TRBV25-1 to TRBJ2-2; no definite D call. From germline, CDR1 is MGHDK and CDR2 SYGVNS. Deletions cut 5 bases from V and 7 bases from J, with 5 bases between. This CDR3 comprises 11 residues. The CDR3 DNA follows: TGTGCCAGCAGTAGGAACGGGGAGCTGTTTTTT. As protein: CASSRNGELFF.

This clonotype was seen a few times. This chain links TRBV29-1 with TRBJ2-2, with D unresolved. Germline loops: CDR1 SQVTM, CDR2 ANQGSEA. The CDR3 length is 12 residues. Trimming removed 7 bases at V and 4 bases at J, with 10 bases between. Here the CDR3 reads CSGLGSTGELFF. In DNA, the CDR3 is TGCAGCGGATTAGGGTCCACCGGGGAGCTGTTTTTT.

This chain connects TRBV5-1 to TRBJ1-2; tentatively, D is TRBD1 (6 bases). The V end was cut by 2 bases, the J end by 3 bases, with 11 bases between. This CDR3 is 14 amino acids long. Germline lookup yields CDR1 SGHRS and CDR2 YFSETQ. In DNA, the CDR3 is TGCGCCAGCAGCTTACCAGGGGAAGACTATGGCTACACCTTC. It specifies CASSLPGEDYGYTF.

The V call is TRBV18, the J call TRBJ1-1; perhaps TRBD1 as D (6 bases). Deletions cut 3 bases from V and 4 bases from J, with 12 bases between. The CDR3 runs 14 residues. The germline CDR1 and CDR2 sequences are KGHSH and LQKENI. The CDR3 sequence: CASSPPGQVTEAFF. As DNA, the CDR3 is TGTGCCAGCTCACCCCCGGGACAAGTCACTGAAGCTTTCTTT. The complete variable domain, with remaining parts taken from reference TRBV18 and TRBJ1-1, reads NAGVMQNPRHLVRRRGQEARLRCSPMKGHSHVYWYRQLPEEGLKFMVYLQKENIIDESGMPKERFSAEFPKEGPSILRIQQVVRGDSAAYFCASSPPGQVTEAFFGQGTRLTVV.

This clonotype has just a few counts. V and J are TRBV11-2 and TRBJ1-1; D unresolved. The germline gives CDR1 SGHAT, CDR2 FQNNGV. This CDR3 contains 15 residues. Trimming removed 0 bases at V and 0 bases at J, with 8 bases between. This CDR3 reads CASSLDQFMNTEAFF. The CDR3 DNA is TGTGCCAGCAGCTTAGATCAGTTCATGAACACTGAAGCTTTCTTT.

At least ten counts were recorded for this clonotype. The rearrangement joins TRBV7-8 to TRBJ2-1; D is unresolved. CDR1 is SGHVS, CDR2 FQNEAQ, per germline. V was trimmed by 4 bases and J by 0 bases, leaving 16 bases between them. The CDR3 length is 17 residues. CDR3 sequence reads: CASSSVQITNSYNEQFF. CDR3 nucleotide sequence: TGTGCCAGCAGCTCTGTTCAGATTACTAACTCCTACAATGAGCAGTTCTTC.

This clonotype was counted between two and nine times. CDR3 bases: TGCAGTGCTAGCCTGGCGGGAGAGCCTCCGACCGGGGAGCTGTTTTTT. Protein: CSASLAGEPPTGELFF. This chain connects TRBV20-1 to TRBJ2-2, with TRBD2 identical over 7 bases. Germline V gene sequence: CDR1 DFQATT, CDR2 SNEGSKA (reference sequence). J gave up 5 bases and V 3 bases, and 12 bases lay outside the gene matches. There are 16 residues in the CDR3.

This clonotype was found many times. The V and J genes are TRBV14 and TRBJ2-1; weak D call: TRBD2 (5 bases). This CDR3 region has 12 residues. Germline CDR1 SGHDN, CDR2 FVKESK. The V and J ends lost 3 bases and 10 bases respectively, with 10 bases between them. The CDR3 loop is CASSHATGEQFF. The DNA of the CDR3 is TGTGCCAGCAGCCATGCGACGGGAGAGCAGTTCTTC. The whole variable domain, filled in from reference TRBV14 and TRBJ2-1, reads EAGVTQFPSHSVIEKGQTVTLRCDPISGHDNLYWYRRVMGKEIKFLLHFVKESKQDESGMPNNRFLAERTGGTYSTLKVQPAELEDSGVYFCASSHATGEQFFGPGTRLTVL.

The chain links TRBV28 to TRBJ2-7; the D gene is possibly TRBD2 (6 bases). Trimming shortened V by 7 bases and J by 2 bases, and 21 bases separated the two germline ends. Looked up from germline, CDR1 is MDHEN and CDR2 is SYDVKM. This CDR3 has 16 amino acids. The CDR3 reads CASTIGGGGEAYEQYF. The CDR3, as DNA: TGTGCCAGCACCATTGGGGGAGGAGGGGAAGCCTACGAGCAGTACTTC.

This clonotype was counted only a few times. V gene TRBV11-2 combines with J gene TRBJ1-2; 9 positions match TRBD1. This CDR3 spans 16 amino acids. Germline CDR1 reads SGHAT; CDR2 reads FQNNGV. The junction had 10 bases not matched to a gene; V was cut back by 4 bases and J by 4 bases. This chain's CDR3 is CASSSPGQGGGYGYTF. As DNA, the CDR3 is TGTGCCAGCAGCTCTCCGGGACAGGGTGGCGGCTATGGCTACACCTTC.

This clonotype was recorded a few times. This rearrangement joins TRBV28 to TRBJ2-1; D uncertain. Germline lookup yields CDR1 MDHEN and CDR2 SYDVKM. Trimming took off 3 bases at V and 5 bases at J, with 8 bases between the two ends. The CDR3 spans 13 residues. The CDR3 here is CASSFASHNEQFF. CDR3 bases: TGTGCCAGCAGTTTTGCCAGCCACAATGAGCAGTTCTTC. Together with reference TRBV28 and TRBJ2-1, the CDR3 gives the full variable domain: DVKVTQSSRYLVKRTGEKVFLECVQDMDHENMFWYRQDPGLGLRLIYFSYDVKMKEKGDIPEGYSVSREKKERFSLILESASTNQTSMYLCASSFASHNEQFFGPGTRLTVL.

This sequence joins TRBV28 and TRBJ2-2; D is uncertain. There are 16 residues in the CDR3. Germline V gene sequence: CDR1 MDHEN, CDR2 SYDVKM. The V and J ends lost 6 bases and 6 bases respectively, with 20 bases between them. CDR3 residues: CASSLDPASGAGELFF. The DNA of the CDR3 is TGTGCCAGCAGCCTCGACCCCGCTTCAGGAGCCGGGGAGCTGTTTTTT.

The gene calls are TRBV4-1 and TRBJ1-5, with no clear D. The CDR3 length is 14 residues. Between the trimmed V and J ends, which lost 3 bases and 4 bases, there was a span of 10 bases. Per germline, CDR1 MGHRA and CDR2 YSYEKL. Written as DNA, the CDR3 is TGCGCCAGCAGCCATATAATTGGGAATCAGCCCCAGCATTTT. This gives the protein CASSHIIGNQPQHF.

This clonotype was counted between two and nine times. This chain uses TRBV10-1 with TRBJ1-1; 8 bases agree with TRBD1. CDR3 size: 15 residues. V trimming: 5 bases; J trimming: 6 bases; junction bases outside the gene matches: 11. The V gene's germline CDR1 is WNHNN and CDR2 SYGVQD (reference sequence). CDR3 nucleotides: TGCGCCAGCAGTCAAACTCGGAGGGGACAGGCTGAAGCTTTCTTT. It yields the protein CASSQTRRGQAEAFF.

There are a few counts of this clonotype. The chain links TRBV13 to TRBJ2-7; possible D gene TRBD1, 6 bases. Between the trimmed V and J ends, which lost 2 bases and 5 bases, there was a span of 13 bases. Germline CDR1 reads PRHDT; CDR2 reads FYEKMQ (reference sequence). The CDR3 extends over 14 amino acids. For the CDR3, the DNA is TGTGCCAGCAGCTTAAGACAGGAGGTGGACGAGCAGTACTTC. Residues: CASSLRQEVDEQYF. The whole variable domain, remainder taken from reference TRBV13 and TRBJ2-7, is AAGVIQSPRHLIKEKRETATLKCYPIPRHDTVYWYQQGPGQDPQFLISFYEKMQSDKGSIPDRFSAQQFSDYHSELNMSSLELGDSALYFCASSLRQEVDEQYFGPGTRLTVT.

This clonotype was observed a few times. The rearrangement joins TRBV4-1 to TRBJ1-1; no clear D. The CDR3 is 12 residues long. Germline loops: CDR1 MGHRA, CDR2 YSYEKL. The V end was cut by 3 bases, the J end by 5 bases, with 7 bases between. The CDR3 DNA follows: TGCGCCAGCAGCCAGTCTGGGACTGAAGCTTTCTTT. Protein sequence: CASSQSGTEAFF.

This clonotype has only a few counts. The CDR3 here is CSAPWVAYEQYF. The CDR3 DNA is TGCAGTGCTCCCTGGGTTGCCTACGAGCAGTACTTC. The J gene is TRBJ2-7, the V gene TRBV20-1; D remains unclear. The length of the CDR3 is 12 residues. V was cut by 5 bases and J by 2 bases, with 10 bases left in between. Germline CDR1 reads DFQATT; CDR2 reads SNEGSKA (reference sequence).

There are a few counts of this clonotype. The rearrangement links TRBV20-1 to TRBJ1-5, with D hard to call. There are 12 residues in the CDR3. Germline V gene lookup returns CDR1 DFQATT and CDR2 SNEGSKA (reference sequence). The germline V and J ends were trimmed by 6 bases and 0 bases, with 6 bases remaining between them. The CDR3 spells CSALNSNQPQHF. The CDR3, as DNA: TGCAGTGCCCTGAATAGCAATCAGCCCCAGCATTTT.

This clonotype was observed a handful of times. CDR3 protein: CASSLNRGPYEQYF. CDR3 bases: TGTGCCAGCAGCCTCAACAGGGGGCCCTACGAGCAGTACTTC. The rearrangement uses TRBV7-6 and TRBJ2-7, with 9 nucleotides matching TRBD1. The CDR3 contains 14 residues. Germline V gives CDR1 SGHVS, CDR2 FNYEAQ. The V gene end was trimmed by 5 bases and the J gene end by 2 bases; junction bases not matched to a gene: 4.

The genes are TRBV6-6 and TRBJ2-5; 7 bases are a match to TRBD2. Looked up from germline, CDR1 is MNHNY and CDR2 is SVGAGI (reference sequence). The V and J ends lost 0 bases and 5 bases, in that order; junction bases with no gene match: 3. This CDR3 is built from 14 residues. Here the CDR3 reads CASSYSRGSETQYF. The CDR3 nucleotides are TGTGCCAGCAGTTACTCGCGCGGGAGCGAGACCCAGTACTTC.

The chain couples TRBV20-1 to TRBJ2-7; D gene unclear. Germline assignment: CDR1 DFQATT and CDR2 SNEGSKA (reference sequence). V was clipped by 2 bases and J by 2 bases, with 13 bases between them. This CDR3 has 14 amino acids. The CDR3 here is CSARRLPDPYEQYF. For the CDR3, the DNA is TGCAGTGCTAGACGTTTGCCGGACCCCTACGAGCAGTACTTC.

In its sample, this clonotype was seen a few times. The J gene is TRBJ1-1, the V gene TRBV18; D not certain. Germline V CDR1 and CDR2: KGHSH, LQKENI. V was pared by 4 bases and J by 3 bases, with 9 bases between. CDR3 length: 13 residues. CDR3 amino acids: CASSQQLDTEAFF. CDR3 nucleotide sequence: TGTGCCAGCTCACAGCAGTTAGACACTGAAGCTTTCTTT.

This clonotype has only a few counts. The chain joins TRBV9 to TRBJ2-5; the D call may be TRBD1 or TRBD2 (5 bases each). The V gene lost 6 bases and the J gene lost 2 bases, with 11 bases spanning the gap. CDR3 size: 13 residues. Germline-derived CDR1 and CDR2 are SGDLS and YYNGEE. The CDR3 spells CASNGDPQETQYF. In nucleotides, the CDR3 is TGTGCCAGCAACGGGGACCCTCAAGAGACCCAGTACTTC.

This clonotype was detected many times. The chain joins TRBV10-1 to TRBJ2-7; D could derive from TRBD1 or TRBD2 (5 bases each). The CDR3 sequence is 14 residues long. V was clipped by 4 bases and J by 1 base, with 11 bases between them. Germline values: CDR1 WNHNN, CDR2 SYGVQD (reference sequence). The CDR3 nucleotides read TGCGCCAGCAGTGGGAGGACAAATTCCTACGAGCAGTACTTC. Amino acid sequence: CASSGRTNSYEQYF.